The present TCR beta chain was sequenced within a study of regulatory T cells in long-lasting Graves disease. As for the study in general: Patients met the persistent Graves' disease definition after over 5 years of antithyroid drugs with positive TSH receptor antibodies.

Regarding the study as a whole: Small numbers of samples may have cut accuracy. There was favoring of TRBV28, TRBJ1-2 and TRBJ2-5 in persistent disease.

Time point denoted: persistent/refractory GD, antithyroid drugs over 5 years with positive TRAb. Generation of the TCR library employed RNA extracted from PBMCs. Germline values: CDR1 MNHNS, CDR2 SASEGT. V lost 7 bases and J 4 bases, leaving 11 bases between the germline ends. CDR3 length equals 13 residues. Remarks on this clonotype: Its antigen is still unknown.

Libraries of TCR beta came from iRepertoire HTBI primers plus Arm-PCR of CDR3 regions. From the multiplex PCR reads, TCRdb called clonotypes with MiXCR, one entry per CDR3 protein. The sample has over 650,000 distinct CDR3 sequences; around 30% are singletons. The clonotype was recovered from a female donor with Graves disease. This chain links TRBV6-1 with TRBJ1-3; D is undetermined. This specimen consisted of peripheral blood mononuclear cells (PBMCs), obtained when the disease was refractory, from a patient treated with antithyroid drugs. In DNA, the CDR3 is TGTGCCAGCACCAGGATGGGAGGAAACACCATATATTTT. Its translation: CASTRMGGNTIYF.